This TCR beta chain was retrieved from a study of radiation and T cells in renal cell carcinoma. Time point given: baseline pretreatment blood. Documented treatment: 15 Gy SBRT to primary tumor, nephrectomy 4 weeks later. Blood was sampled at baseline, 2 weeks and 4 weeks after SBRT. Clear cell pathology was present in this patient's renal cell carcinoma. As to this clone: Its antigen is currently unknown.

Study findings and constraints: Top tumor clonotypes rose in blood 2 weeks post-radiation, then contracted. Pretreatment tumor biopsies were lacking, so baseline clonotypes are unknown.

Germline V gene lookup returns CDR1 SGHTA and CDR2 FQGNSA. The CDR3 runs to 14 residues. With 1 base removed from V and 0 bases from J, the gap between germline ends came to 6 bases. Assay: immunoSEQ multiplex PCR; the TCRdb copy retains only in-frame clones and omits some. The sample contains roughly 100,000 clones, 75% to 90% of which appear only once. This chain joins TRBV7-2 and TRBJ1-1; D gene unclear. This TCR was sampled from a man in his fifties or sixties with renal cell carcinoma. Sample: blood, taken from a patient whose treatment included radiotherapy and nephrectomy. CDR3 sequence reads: CASSLDRMNTEAFF. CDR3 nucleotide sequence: TGTGCCAGCAGCTTAGACCGAATGAACACTGAAGCTTTCTTT. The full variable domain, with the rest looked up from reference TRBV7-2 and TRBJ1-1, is GAGVSQSPSNKVTEKGKDVELRCDPISGHTALYWYRQSLGQGLEFLIYFQGNSAPDKSGLPSDRFSAERTGGSVSTLTIQRTQQEDSAVYLCASSLDRMNTEAFFGQGTRLTVV.